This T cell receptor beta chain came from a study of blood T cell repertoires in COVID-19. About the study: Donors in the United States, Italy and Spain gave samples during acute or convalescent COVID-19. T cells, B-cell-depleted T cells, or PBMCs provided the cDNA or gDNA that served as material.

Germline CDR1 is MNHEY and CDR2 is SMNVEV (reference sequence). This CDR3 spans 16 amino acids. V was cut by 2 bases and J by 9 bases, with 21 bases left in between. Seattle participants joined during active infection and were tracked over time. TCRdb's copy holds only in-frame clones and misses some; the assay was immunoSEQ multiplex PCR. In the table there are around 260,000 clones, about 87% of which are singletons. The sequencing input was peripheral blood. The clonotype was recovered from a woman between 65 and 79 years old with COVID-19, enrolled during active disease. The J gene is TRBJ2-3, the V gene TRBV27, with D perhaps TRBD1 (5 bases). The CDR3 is CASSLRKGQGTNTQYF. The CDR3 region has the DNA TGTGCCAGCAGTTTACGAAAAGGCCAGGGTACGAACACGCAGTATTTT.